Listed here are 26 T cell receptor beta chains from one sample, sequenced in a study of beta chain features in type 1 diabetes. Expressed TCRB transcripts were sequenced, since all the RNA that had been isolated was reverse transcribed. Method: immunoSEQ multiplex PCR; TCRdb's copy keeps in-frame clones and lacks some. Counted here are around 200,000 clones, less than 15% occurring once; the ten biggest clones make up 0.62%. Material for sequencing was central memory CD4+ T cells from blood. The receptors originated from a woman younger than 30 in good health.

This clone was detected a few times. The chain couples TRBV5-4 to TRBJ1-1; TRBD1 agrees at 9 bases. The length of the CDR3 is 17 residues. The junction had 10 bases not matched to a gene; V was cut back by 4 bases and J by 0 bases. The germline gives CDR1 SGHNT, CDR2 YYREEE (reference sequence). CDR3 protein: CASSPVPGQGMNTEAFF. The CDR3 nucleotides are TGTGCCAGCAGCCCAGTCCCGGGACAGGGAATGAACACTGAAGCTTTCTTT.

This clone has only a few counts. The chain uses TRBV28 and TRBJ2-5; 9 positions agree with TRBD1. The germline CDR1 and CDR2 sequences are MDHEN and SYDVKM. Trimming cost V 5 bases and J 5 bases; bases outside gene matches: 6. The CDR3 totals 14 residues. The chain's CDR3 is CASSDRGLTETQYF. DNA of the CDR3: TGTGCCAGCAGTGACAGGGGGTTGACGGAGACCCAGTACTTC.

V is TRBV6-5 and J is TRBJ2-1; 8 bases align to TRBD1. The CDR3 consists of 14 residues. The germline V gene encodes CDR1 MNHEY and CDR2 SVGAGI. The junction had 6 bases not matched to a gene; V was cut back by 2 bases and J by 9 bases. In DNA, the CDR3 is TGTGCCAGCAGTTACAGGGGACAGGTTGTTGAGCAGTTCTTC. It specifies CASSYRGQVVEQFF.

In this sample, this clone turned up a few times. The chain couples TRBV21-1 to TRBJ1-2; the table's D gene call, TRBD1, was not cross checked with the DNA. TRBV21-1 has pseudogene status. The CDR3 is made up of 16 amino acids. Written as DNA, the CDR3 is TGTGCCAGCAGCAAAGAGGTTACAGGTCAGAACTATGGCTACACCTTC. Protein product: CASSKEVTGQNYGYTF.

This chain links TRBV25-1 with TRBJ2-1, with 7 bases that match TRBD1. Germline CDR1 reads MGHDK; CDR2 reads SYGVNS. The CDR3 runs 16 residues. Losses at the gene ends were 6 bases for V and 4 bases for J; bases not matched to a gene: 12. The CDR3 reads CASSPPGSGGYNEQFF. The CDR3 bases are TGTGCCAGCAGCCCCCCGGGTTCAGGGGGATACAATGAGCAGTTCTTC. The whole variable domain, filled in from reference TRBV25-1 and TRBJ2-1, reads EADIYQTPRYLVIGTGKKITLECSQTMGHDKMYWYQQDPGMELHLIHYSYGVNSTEKGDLSSESTVSRIRTEHFPLTLESARPSHTSQYLCASSPPGSGGYNEQFFGPGTRLTVL.

This clone was observed a few times. CDR3 sequence: CATRPRDRANYGYTF. DNA for the CDR3: TGTGCCACCAGGCCCCGGGACAGAGCTAACTATGGCTACACCTTC. The chain carries TRBV28 and TRBJ1-2; 7 bases are shared with TRBD1. V was pared by 10 bases and J by 0 bases, with 11 bases of the junction left unmatched. In germline, CDR1 is MDHEN, CDR2 SYDVKM. CDR3 length: 15 amino acids.

This chain uses TRBV30 with TRBJ1-4, with TRBD1 as a possible D gene (6 bases). V was cut by 3 bases and J by 4 bases, with 12 bases left in between. This CDR3 is built from 14 residues. Germline values: CDR1 GTSNPN, CDR2 SVGIG (reference sequence). CDR3 coding DNA: TGTGCCTGGAGGGCACAGGGAAGTAATGAAAAACTGTTTTTT. Translation gives CAWRAQGSNEKLFF.

The sample holds a few counts of this clone. The chain has TRBV11-2 and TRBJ2-2; 14 bases are a match to TRBD2. The germline gives CDR1 SGHAT, CDR2 FQNNGV. The CDR3 extends over 18 amino acids. Trimming at V came to 7 bases and at J to 3 bases, leaving 10 bases not matched to a gene. CDR3 residues: CASIPGLAGVRDTGELFF. The CDR3 DNA reads as TGTGCCAGCATCCCGGGACTAGCGGGAGTAAGGGACACCGGGGAGCTGTTTTTT.

This clone came up a few times. The CDR3: CASIVQGAAFF. The CDR3 DNA is TGTGCCAGCATCGTACAGGGTGCGGCTTTCTTT. The rearrangement uses TRBV6-6 and TRBJ1-1; D is perhaps TRBD1 (6 bases). Germline-derived CDR1 and CDR2 are MNHNY and SVGAGI (reference sequence). V lost 7 bases to trimming and J lost 11 bases, with 14 bases between them. The CDR3 totals 11 residues.

This clone came up many times. V gene TRBV6-1 combines with J gene TRBJ2-3; D is undetermined. Germline V gene data show CDR1 as MNHNS and CDR2 as SASEGT. The CDR3 runs 16 residues. V lost 2 bases and J lost 3, with 15 bases in between. The CDR3 reads CASSERVVVRTDTQYF. CDR3 coding DNA: TGTGCCAGCAGTGAACGAGTCGTGGTGCGGACAGATACGCAGTATTTT.

V is TRBV30 and J is TRBJ1-2; TRBD1 aligns across 8 bases. The germline CDR1 and CDR2 sequences are GTSNPN and SVGIG (reference sequence). V was clipped by 4 bases and J by 6 bases; unmatched bases: 1. The CDR3 sequence is 11 residues long. The CDR3: CAWKTGDGYTF. The CDR3 bases are TGTGCCTGGAAGACAGGGGATGGCTACACCTTC.

J is TRBJ1-1 and V is TRBV2, with D hard to call. The CDR3 runs 12 residues. Germline loops: CDR1 SNHLY, CDR2 FYNNEI. Trimming shortened V by 8 bases and J by 6 bases, and 13 bases separated the two germline ends. The CDR3 bases are TGTGCCAGCGGGGAGAATTGGGCTGAAGCTTTCTTT. As protein: CASGENWAEAFF.

V usage is TRBV7-2 and J usage is TRBJ2-1, with 9 bases fitting TRBD2. The CDR3 consists of 17 residues. Germline CDR1 is SGHTA and CDR2 is FQGNSA. The V and J ends lost 0 bases and 9 bases, in that order; junction bases with no gene match: 12. In DNA, the CDR3 is TGTGCCAGCAGCTTAGCGCAGGGTAGCGGGAGTAGGGGTGAGCAGTTCTTC. This translates into CASSLAQGSGSRGEQFF.

This chain joins TRBV18 and TRBJ2-7; 8 nucleotides match TRBD1. This CDR3 spans 13 amino acids. Trimming cost V 6 bases and J 5 bases; bases outside gene matches: 6. Germline CDR1 reads KGHSH; CDR2 reads LQKENI. For the CDR3, the DNA is TGTGCCAGCTCGAAAGACAGGGGTAACGAGCAGTACTTC. Encoded protein: CASSKDRGNEQYF.

This clone was picked up a small number of times. The rearrangement joins TRBV5-4 to TRBJ2-7; 9 bases map to TRBD2. V was pared by 1 base and J by 2 bases, with 4 bases of the junction left unmatched. The V gene's germline CDR1 is SGHNT and CDR2 YYREEE (reference sequence). The CDR3 runs 15 residues. The CDR3 reads CASSLRASGTYEQYF. Written as DNA, the CDR3 is TGTGCCAGCAGCTTGAGGGCTAGCGGGACCTACGAGCAGTACTTC.

J is TRBJ1-1 and V is TRBV19; D is perhaps TRBD1 (6 bases). Trimming stripped 5 bases from V and 0 bases from J, with 16 bases between. Looked up from germline, CDR1 is LNHDA and CDR2 is SQIVND (reference sequence). The CDR3 has 16 residues. The CDR3 sequence: CASSPTPTGMNTEAFF. The CDR3 DNA reads as TGTGCCAGTAGTCCCACCCCGACAGGAATGAACACTGAAGCTTTCTTT.

This clone was counted between two and nine times. The V gene is TRBV25-1, the J gene TRBJ2-1; 8 bases align to TRBD2. The V and J ends lost 8 bases and 5 bases, in that order; junction bases with no gene match: 8. Per germline, CDR1 MGHDK and CDR2 SYGVNS. CDR3 length: 14 amino acids. CDR3 DNA sequence: TGTGCCAGCGGCGGTAGCGGGATAAACAATGAGCAGTTCTTC. Its protein product is CASGGSGINNEQFF.

The chain is built from TRBV6-6 and TRBJ1-5, with unresolved D. Germline CDR1 and CDR2: MNHNY and SVGAGI (reference sequence). The CDR3 sequence is 14 residues long. V was clipped by 6 bases and J by 0 bases, with 9 bases between them. As DNA, the CDR3 is TGTGCCAGCAGCCAAAAGCATAGCAATCAGCCCCAGCATTTT. Translated, it gives CASSQKHSNQPQHF.

The rearrangement uses TRBV14 and TRBJ1-1, with D uncertain. There are 15 residues in the CDR3. V lost 4 bases, J lost 1 base, and 13 bases lay in between. From germline, CDR1 is SGHDN and CDR2 FVKESK. CDR3 in DNA: TGTGCCAGCAGCCTCGCTAACGCAGGGAACACTGAAGCTTTCTTT. Translation gives CASSLANAGNTEAFF.

V gene TRBV14 combines with J gene TRBJ1-2; weak D call: TRBD1 (6 bases). The length of the CDR3 is 15 residues. V lost 2 bases, J lost 4 bases, and 14 bases lay in between. Germline CDR1 reads SGHDN; CDR2 reads FVKESK. The CDR3 protein is CASSQWDTVGYGYTF. DNA of the CDR3: TGTGCCAGCAGCCAATGGGACACCGTGGGCTATGGCTACACCTTC.

The table lists this clone with a few counts. The J gene is TRBJ2-1, the V gene TRBV18; no reliable D call. The CDR3 loop spans 16 amino acids. CDR1 is KGHSH and CDR2 is LQKENI in the germline V gene. The V gene lost 1 base and the J gene lost 0 bases, with 10 bases spanning the gap. Written as DNA, the CDR3 is TGTGCCAGCTCACCACTGCGTGCGAGCTCCTACAATGAGCAGTTCTTC. This encodes CASSPLRASSYNEQFF.

This clone was picked up a small number of times. This sequence joins TRBV2 and TRBJ1-5, with TRBD1 as a possible D gene (5 bases). Germline CDR1 SNHLY, CDR2 FYNNEI. Trimming shortened V by 3 bases and J by 4 bases, and 13 bases separated the two germline ends. The CDR3 length is 15 residues. In DNA form, the CDR3 reads TGTGCCAGCAGTGAGGTCAGGGCCAGGAATCAGCCCCAGCATTTT. It yields the protein CASSEVRARNQPQHF.

The V and J genes are TRBV5-1 and TRBJ2-5; 7 nucleotides agree with TRBD2. Germline CDR1 reads SGHRS; CDR2 reads YFSETQ. J gave up 5 bases and V 2 bases, and 9 bases lay outside the gene matches. This CDR3 is built from 15 residues. The DNA for the CDR3 is TGCGCCAGCAGCTTAGGGCGGGAGAATCGGGAGACCCAGTACTTC. This encodes CASSLGRENRETQYF.

In its sample, this clone was seen a few times. The J gene is TRBJ2-2, the V gene TRBV10-3; 10 bases are shared with TRBD2. The CDR3 extends over 17 amino acids. Looked up from germline, CDR1 is ENHRY and CDR2 is SYGVKD. V shed 3 bases and J 4 bases; nucleotides not matched to a gene: 8. The CDR3 here is CAISDPGTSAVTGELFF. The CDR3 DNA reads TGTGCCATCAGTGATCCCGGGACTAGCGCTGTCACCGGGGAGCTGTTTTTT.

This clone was seen a handful of times. V is TRBV6-5 and J is TRBJ2-7, with 12 bases identical to TRBD2. Germline CDR1 and CDR2: MNHEY and SVGAGI. V dropped 6 bases and J dropped 7; count of bases not matched to a gene: 10. The CDR3 covers 15 residues. Here the CDR3 reads CASRASSGRAVEQYF. In DNA, the CDR3 is TGTGCCAGCAGAGCCTCTAGCGGGAGGGCGGTGGAGCAGTACTTC.

Of note for this clone: Other DNA sequences in this sample translate to the same CDR3. The gene calls are TRBV5-6 and TRBJ2-5, with 7 bases aligning to TRBD2. Unmatched junction bases numbered 5, after V lost 0 bases and J lost 3 bases. The CDR3 runs 15 residues. Germline loops: CDR1 SGHDT, CDR2 YYEEEE. DNA of the CDR3: TGTGCCAGCAGCTTGGCCGGGCTAGCGGAAGAGACCCAGTACTTC. Its protein product is CASSLAGLAEETQYF.